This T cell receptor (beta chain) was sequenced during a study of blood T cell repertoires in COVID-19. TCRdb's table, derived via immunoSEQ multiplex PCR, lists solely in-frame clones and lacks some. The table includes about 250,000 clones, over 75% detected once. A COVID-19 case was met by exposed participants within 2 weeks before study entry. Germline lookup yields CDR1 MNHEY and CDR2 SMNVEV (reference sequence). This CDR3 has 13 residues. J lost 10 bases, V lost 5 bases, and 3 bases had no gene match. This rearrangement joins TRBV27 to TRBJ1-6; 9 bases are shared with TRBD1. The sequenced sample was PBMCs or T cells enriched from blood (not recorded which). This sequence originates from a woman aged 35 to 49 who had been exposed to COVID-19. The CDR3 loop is CASSKTGGSPLHF. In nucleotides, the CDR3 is TGTGCCAGCAGTAAAACAGGGGGCTCACCCCTCCACTTT.